What follows are 24 T cell receptor beta chains derived from one specimen sequenced in a study of CD8 T cells in Susac syndrome. Reverse transcription used about 0.45 to 1 ug RNA and random hexamers. A single record per CDR3 protein comes from TCRdb applying MiXCR to the immunoSEQ multiplex PCR reads. This sample has around 300,000 distinct CDR3 sequences, with 92% found just once. The sequenced sample consisted of CD4+ T cells from PBMCs. The source is a human donor with multiple sclerosis.

The V gene is TRBV18, the J gene TRBJ1-4, with unresolved D. V gave up 3 bases and J gave up 3 bases, with 14 bases separating them. Germline assignment: CDR1 KGHSH and CDR2 LQKENI. This CDR3 region has 16 residues. For the CDR3, the DNA is TGTGCCAGCTCACCCCGAACGGGGAGATCTAATGAAAAACTGTTTTTT. This encodes CASSPRTGRSNEKLFF.

The J gene is TRBJ2-2, the V gene TRBV9; 13 nucleotides align to TRBD2. The germline V gene encodes CDR1 SGDLS and CDR2 YYNGEE. The V and J ends lost 4 bases and 0 bases, in that order; junction bases with no gene match: 3. The CDR3 covers 17 residues. The CDR3 DNA reads as TGTGCCAGCAGCCCCGGACTAGCGGGGGCGAACACCGGGGAGCTGTTTTTT. Its protein product is CASSPGLAGANTGELFF.

This clonotype was counted a single time. This chain links TRBV18 with TRBJ2-4, with 9 bases matching TRBD1. Unmatched junction bases numbered 5, after V lost 6 bases and J lost 2 bases. CDR3 length: 15 residues. In germline, CDR1 is KGHSH, CDR2 LQKENI. The CDR3 loop reads CASSPGTGTKNIQYF. CDR3 nucleotides: TGTGCCAGCTCCCCCGGGACAGGGACCAAAAACATTCAGTACTTC. The full variable domain, completed using reference TRBV18 and TRBJ2-4, is NAGVMQNPRHLVRRRGQEARLRCSPMKGHSHVYWYRQLPEEGLKFMVYLQKENIIDESGMPKERFSAEFPKEGPSILRIQQVVRGDSAAYFCASSPGTGTKNIQYFGAGTRLSVL.

The rearrangement uses TRBV2 and TRBJ2-2, with D possibly matching TRBD1 (6 bases). The CDR3 is made up of 13 amino acids. CDR1 is SNHLY, CDR2 FYNNEI, per germline. V was clipped by 3 bases and J by 4 bases, with 6 bases between them. CDR3 nucleotides: TGTGCCAGCAGTGACAGGGGCACCGGGGAGCTGTTTTTT. Encoded protein: CASSDRGTGELFF.

CDR3 sequence (DNA): TGTGCCTGGAGCCCGGGCGGGGGGTTTCAAGAGACCCAGTACTTC. Amino acid sequence: CAWSPGGGFQETQYF. This sequence joins TRBV30 and TRBJ2-5; TRBD2 matches 8 bases. Germline V gene sequence: CDR1 GTSNPN, CDR2 SVGIG (reference sequence). Trimming cost V 3 bases and J 2 bases; bases outside gene matches: 8. The CDR3 runs 15 residues.

The chain joins TRBV3-1 to TRBJ1-2, with D perhaps matching TRBD1 (5 bases). CDR1 LGHDT and CDR2 YNNKEL come from the germline V gene (reference sequence). Trimming shortened V by 4 bases and J by 0 bases, and 15 bases separated the two germline ends. This CDR3 region has 16 residues. In DNA, the CDR3 is TGTGCCAGCAGCCCAGTGGGGCACGGTTCTAACTATGGCTACACCTTC. It specifies CASSPVGHGSNYGYTF.

The J gene is TRBJ2-7, the V gene TRBV20-1; 10 nucleotides match TRBD1. CDR3 size: 15 residues. CDR1 is DFQATT, CDR2 SNEGSKA, per germline (reference sequence). V shed 1 base and J 3 bases; nucleotides not matched to a gene: 6. The CDR3 DNA is TGCAGTGCTAGAGCTGGATGGGACAGGGGCTACGAGCAGTACTTC. Protein: CSARAGWDRGYEQYF.

V is TRBV10-3 and J is TRBJ2-1; perhaps TRBD2 as D (6 bases). V gave up 6 bases and J gave up 4 bases, with 16 bases separating them. Germline CDR1 and CDR2: ENHRY and SYGVKD. CDR3 length: 15 residues. The CDR3 region is CAIRKTGGLYNEQFF. For the CDR3, the DNA is TGTGCCATCAGGAAGACCGGGGGACTTTACAATGAGCAGTTCTTC.

The chain recombines TRBV29-1 with TRBJ1-2, with D unclear. Trimming pared 0 bases from V and 12 bases from J, leaving 17 bases between. This CDR3 is 13 amino acids long. Germline CDR1 and CDR2: SQVTM and ANQGSEA. CDR3 residues: CSVEDPGRAGDTF. In DNA, the CDR3 is TGCAGCGTTGAAGATCCAGGACGGGCAGGCGACACCTTC.

The chain combines TRBV19 with TRBJ2-1; D gene uncertain. Germline assignment: CDR1 LNHDA and CDR2 SQIVND (reference sequence). The CDR3 sequence is 13 residues long. V shed 1 base and J shed 4 bases, with 5 bases lying between them. This chain's CDR3 is CASSIGRYNEQFF. DNA for the CDR3: TGTGCCAGTAGTATAGGACGGTACAATGAGCAGTTCTTC. Together with reference TRBV19 and TRBJ2-1, the CDR3 gives the full variable domain: DGGITQSPKYLFRKEGQNVTLSCEQNLNHDAMYWYRQDPGQGLRLIYYSQIVNDFQKGDIAEGYSVSREKKESFPLTVTSAQKNPTAFYLCASSIGRYNEQFFGPGTRLTVL.

The V and J genes are TRBV30 and TRBJ2-2, with unresolved D. The CDR3 spans 14 residues. The germline V gene encodes CDR1 GTSNPN and CDR2 SVGIG (reference sequence). Trimming left V 2 bases short and J 2 bases short, with 9 bases between. Here the CDR3 reads CAWSLDFNTGELFF. The CDR3 nucleotides are TGTGCCTGGAGTTTGGATTTCAACACCGGGGAGCTGTTTTTT.

This rearrangement joins TRBV12-3 or TRBV12-4 to TRBJ2-1; 11 nucleotides line up with TRBD2. The junction had 5 bases not matched to a gene; V was cut back by 3 bases and J by 1 base. The CDR3 runs to 17 residues. The CDR3 nucleotides are TGTGCCAGCAGTTTTCGGGCTAGCGGGAGGTCCTACAATGAGCAGTTCTTC. Protein: CASSFRASGRSYNEQFF.

This chain joins TRBV2 and TRBJ1-2; D remains unclear. The CDR3 runs 14 residues. Germline assignment: CDR1 SNHLY and CDR2 FYNNEI. Trimming cost V 2 bases and J 0 bases, with 7 bases left between them. Here the CDR3 DNA reads TGTGCCAGCAGTGAAAGTAGATCTAACTATGGCTACACCTTC. As protein: CASSESRSNYGYTF.

This rearrangement joins TRBV5-1 to TRBJ2-1, with D uncertain. V lost 0 bases and J lost 0, with 7 bases in between. Germline V gene lookup returns CDR1 SGHRS and CDR2 YFSETQ. The CDR3 runs 15 residues. The CDR3 coding sequence is TGCGCCAGCAGCTTGGAGGATTTCTCCTACAATGAGCAGTTCTTC. It codes for CASSLEDFSYNEQFF.

V usage is TRBV19 and J usage is TRBJ1-2, with a weak D call TRBD1 (6 bases). This CDR3 contains 18 residues. The ends were cut back, 2 bases at V and 4 bases at J, with 23 bases in the middle. Germline V gene sequence: CDR1 LNHDA, CDR2 SQIVND (reference sequence). The CDR3 DNA reads TGTGCCAGTAGTATAACTCCGGGGACACGAGGGGCCTTCTATGGCTACACCTTC. It yields the protein CASSITPGTRGAFYGYTF.

The V call is TRBV29-1, the J call TRBJ1-1, with 8 bases that match TRBD1. The CDR3 is 18 residues long. Trimming removed 6 bases from V and 1 base from J; junction bases left unmatched: 19. CDR1 is SQVTM, CDR2 ANQGSEA, per germline. The CDR3 nucleotides are TGCAGCGTCGTACCCGACAGGGGTCCGCCCGTGGGGAACACTGAAGCTTTCTTT. It codes for CSVVPDRGPPVGNTEAFF.

The chain is built from TRBV5-4 and TRBJ2-5, with 11 bases fitting TRBD2. V shed 2 bases, J shed 3 bases, and the junction held 6 bases outside the gene matches. Germline loops: CDR1 SGHNT, CDR2 YYREEE (reference sequence). CDR3 length: 16 residues. CDR3 coding DNA: TGTGCCAGCAGCTTACCAATAGCGGGGGGGAAAGAGACCCAGTACTTC. Translation: CASSLPIAGGKETQYF.

The CDR3 bases are TGTGCCTCCGATAAACAGGCAGGCAATCAGCCCCAGCATTTT. It yields the protein CASDKQAGNQPQHF. The chain uses TRBV7-8 and TRBJ1-5; D is perhaps TRBD1 (5 bases). Trimming took off 11 bases at V and 2 bases at J, with 16 bases between the two ends. Germline CDR1 is SGHVS and CDR2 is FQNEAQ. CDR3 length equals 14 residues.

This chain connects TRBV6-2 or TRBV6-3 to TRBJ2-7; TRBD1 agrees at 7 bases. Germline V gene lookup returns CDR1 MNHEY and CDR2 SVGEGT. The ends lost 8 bases at V and 6 bases at J; junction bases unmatched: 16. The CDR3 covers 15 residues. CDR3: CASHPPGQRGSEQYF. In DNA form, the CDR3 reads TGTGCCAGCCACCCTCCGGGACAGCGAGGTTCCGAGCAGTACTTC.

The rearrangement links TRBV6-2 or TRBV6-3 to TRBJ1-5, with 8 bases fitting TRBD1. Germline CDR1 is MNHEY and CDR2 is SVGEGT. V lost 10 bases to trimming and J lost 5 bases; unmatched junction nucleotides: 7. The CDR3 is 13 residues long. Here the CDR3 DNA reads TGTGCCACTACCAGGGGGCTATATCAGCCCCAGCATTTT. Translation: CATTRGLYQPQHF.

This clonotype was seen just once. V gene TRBV7-9 combines with J gene TRBJ2-1; D perhaps matches TRBD2 (5 bases). V was cut by 4 bases and J by 5 bases, with 15 bases left in between. Germline V gene data show CDR1 as SEHNR and CDR2 as FQNEAQ (reference sequence). This CDR3 region has 15 residues. CDR3 sequence (DNA): TGTGCCAGCAGCTCCGGTGGGAGAGGCCACAATGAGCAGTTCTTC. Its protein product is CASSSGGRGHNEQFF.

This chain joins TRBV9 and TRBJ2-2; TRBD2 is a possible D gene (6 bases). CDR1 and CDR2 from the germline V gene are SGDLS and YYNGEE. V shed 3 bases and J shed 0 bases, with 15 bases lying between them. The CDR3 sequence is 17 residues long. CDR3 amino acids: CASSGAQGGTNTGELFF. The CDR3 region has the DNA TGTGCCAGCAGCGGGGCGCAGGGAGGAACGAACACCGGGGAGCTGTTTTTT.

This chain links TRBV2 with TRBJ1-5; D is possibly TRBD1 (6 bases). CDR3 length equals 15 residues. Germline V gives CDR1 SNHLY, CDR2 FYNNEI. V lost 3 bases, J lost 0 bases, and 9 bases lay in between. CDR3 protein: CASSESTGSNQPQHF. The CDR3 DNA reads as TGTGCCAGCAGTGAGTCGACAGGTAGCAATCAGCCCCAGCATTTT.

DNA of the CDR3: TGTGCCAGCAGGGTAGCGGGGGGGGGCTACAATGAGCAGTTCTTC. Translating gives CASRVAGGGYNEQFF. The chain employs TRBV2 and TRBJ2-1, with TRBD2 matching over 11 bases. The CDR3 is made up of 15 amino acids. Germline V gene lookup returns CDR1 SNHLY and CDR2 FYNNEI. V gave up 6 bases and J gave up 3 bases; unmatched junction bases: 4.